These 19 T cell receptor beta chains originate from one sample sequenced in a study of cytotoxic CD8 clonotypes in ibrutinib-treated CLL. Sequencing was performed with immunoSEQ multiplex PCR; in TCRdb, only in-frame clones are kept and a portion is missing. The sample lists around 330,000 clones, under 70% occurring once. The sequencing here drew on PBMCs, taken after 36 months of ibrutinib treatment. The receptors originated from a human donor with chronic lymphocytic leukemia.

V and J are TRBV28 and TRBJ1-4, with D possibly being TRBD1 (5 bases). CDR3 size: 13 residues. Germline values: CDR1 MDHEN, CDR2 SYDVKM. V lost 6 bases to trimming and J lost 6 bases, with 11 bases between them. CDR3 residues: CASSSAGDEKLFF. The CDR3 nucleotides read TGTGCCAGCAGCAGCGCGGGGGATGAAAAACTGTTTTTT.

The sample holds a few counts of this clone. The gene calls are TRBV7-2 and TRBJ2-7; a possible D gene is TRBD2 (6 bases). V gave up 6 bases and J gave up 5 bases, with 20 bases separating them. The germline CDR1 and CDR2 sequences are SGHTA and FQGNSA. The CDR3 has 15 residues. CDR3 in amino acids: CASRPTLAILHEQYF. The CDR3 coding sequence is TGTGCCAGCAGGCCGACTCTAGCGATCCTCCACGAGCAGTACTTC.

The J gene is TRBJ2-6, the V gene TRBV5-1, with 10 bases matching TRBD1. With 0 bases clipped from V and 0 bases from J, the junction kept 3 bases outside the gene matches. Germline CDR1 reads SGHRS; CDR2 reads YFSETQ. The CDR3 has 18 residues. The CDR3 reads CASSLAGQGFSGANVLTF. In DNA, the CDR3 is TGCGCCAGCAGCTTGGCGGGACAGGGGTTCTCTGGGGCCAACGTCCTGACTTTC.

The chain carries TRBV10-3 and TRBJ2-2; D gene unclear. CDR3 length: 14 amino acids. Per germline, CDR1 ENHRY and CDR2 SYGVKD. With 6 bases removed from V and 4 bases from J, the gap between germline ends came to 12 bases. CDR3 region: CAIRKGPTTGELFF. The DNA for the CDR3 is TGTGCCATCAGAAAGGGCCCGACCACCGGGGAGCTGTTTTTT.

Written as DNA, the CDR3 is TGTGCCAGCAGCGTAGACGCGGACGGGGAGCTGTTTTTT. Translated, it gives CASSVDADGELFF. This chain joins TRBV9 and TRBJ2-2, with D hard to call. The CDR3 consists of 13 residues. Germline V lookup: CDR1 SGDLS, CDR2 YYNGEE. Trimming pared 0 bases from V and 7 bases from J, leaving 7 bases between. The full variable domain, in which reference TRBV9 and TRBJ2-2 provide the parts outside the CDR3, is DSGVTQTPKHLITATGQRVTLRCSPRSGDLSVYWYQQSLDQGLQFLIQYYNGEERAKGNILERFSAQQFPDLHSELNLSSLELGDSALYFCASSVDADGELFFGEGSRLTVL.

With regard to this clone: Other DNA sequences in this specimen translate into the identical CDR3. V is TRBV28 and J is TRBJ1-1; D is unclear. This CDR3 has 11 amino acids. Germline assignment: CDR1 MDHEN and CDR2 SYDVKM. V shed 6 bases and J shed 4 bases, with 6 bases lying between them. The CDR3 sequence is CASSLRTEAFF. The CDR3 DNA is TGTGCCAGCAGCCTGCGCACTGAAGCTTTCTTT.

The V gene is TRBV29-1, the J gene TRBJ2-1; D unclear. The CDR3 consists of 15 residues. V lost 2 bases, J lost 0 bases, and 11 bases lay in between. The germline V gene has CDR1 SQVTM and CDR2 ANQGSEA. CDR3: CSVELSRSSYNEQFF. DNA for the CDR3: TGCAGCGTTGAACTATCCAGGAGCTCCTACAATGAGCAGTTCTTC.

The chain joins TRBV6-5 to TRBJ2-2; D call uncertain. The CDR3 has 16 residues. V gave up 4 bases and J gave up 5 bases, with 17 bases separating them. The germline gives CDR1 MNHEY, CDR2 SVGAGI. CDR3 nucleotide sequence: TGTGCCAGCAGTTTGACTTTCCATAGCATAACCGGGGAGCTGTTTTTT. Protein product: CASSLTFHSITGELFF.

The chain uses TRBV5-1 and TRBJ2-7; D ambiguous. This CDR3 is 14 amino acids long. Trimming removed 1 base from V and 4 bases from J, with 12 bases in between. The germline V gene encodes CDR1 SGHRS and CDR2 YFSETQ. DNA of the CDR3: TGCGCCAGCAGCTTGTATTCACAACAGTACGAGCAGTACTTC. The encoded protein is CASSLYSQQYEQYF.

The gene calls are TRBV11-2 and TRBJ2-7; 14 bases agree with TRBD2. The V gene's germline CDR1 is SGHAT and CDR2 FQNNGV. Trimming at V came to 6 bases and at J to 3 bases, leaving 4 bases not matched to a gene. This CDR3 comprises 15 residues. In DNA form, the CDR3 reads TGTGCCAGCAGACGCGGGACTAGCGGGGGCTACGAGCAGTACTTC. It specifies CASRRGTSGGYEQYF.

This sequence joins TRBV7-3 and TRBJ2-5; the D is unclear. This CDR3 spans 13 amino acids. CDR1 is SGHTA and CDR2 is FQGTGA in the germline V gene. Trimming took 3 bases from V and 2 from J, leaving 7 bases between them. The CDR3 spells CASSFYGQETQYF. The CDR3 region has the DNA TGTGCCAGCAGCTTCTACGGACAAGAGACCCAGTACTTC.

The V call is TRBV2, the J call TRBJ2-7; D gene ambiguous. V lost 5 bases to trimming and J lost 6 bases, with 8 bases between them. CDR1 is SNHLY, CDR2 FYNNEI, per germline. CDR3 length: 11 amino acids. This CDR3 reads CASSLGTEQYF. DNA of the CDR3: TGTGCCAGCAGTTTGGGTACCGAGCAGTACTTC.

The V call is TRBV28, the J call TRBJ2-2; 15 bases map to TRBD2. This CDR3 spans 18 amino acids. Germline CDR1 reads MDHEN; CDR2 reads SYDVKM. The ends lost 5 bases at V and 1 base at J; junction bases unmatched: 5. The CDR3 DNA follows: TGTGCCAGCAGTAACGGACTAGCGGGAGGGGGGAACACCGGGGAGCTGTTTTTT. This encodes CASSNGLAGGGNTGELFF.

Only a few counts were recorded for this clone. The chain uses TRBV5-4 and TRBJ1-4; no clear D. The germline V gene has CDR1 SGHNT and CDR2 YYREEE (reference sequence). This CDR3 is built from 14 residues. Trimming took off 1 base at V and 7 bases at J, with 11 bases between the two ends. CDR3 nucleotide sequence: TGTGCCAGCAGCTTGCTAGGTAGCGGTGAAAAACTGTTTTTT. This codes for CASSLLGSGEKLFF.

The rearrangement links TRBV1 to TRBJ2-2; TRBD2, as called in the table, went unchecked against the DNA. TRBV1 is annotated as a pseudogene. The CDR3 extends over 16 amino acids. The CDR3 loop is CTSSPQYYGSSGELFF. In DNA, the CDR3 is TGCACCAGCAGCCCCCAATACTACGGAAGCTCCGGGGAGCTGTTTTTT.

The CDR3 sequence: CASSNDRDSQPQHF. The CDR3 DNA reads TGTGCCAGTAGTAATGATAGGGACAGTCAGCCCCAGCATTTT. The chain uses TRBV19 and TRBJ1-5, with TRBD1 matching over 7 bases. The CDR3 sequence is 14 residues long. The J segment lost 6 bases and the V segment lost 4 bases, leaving 6 bases of the junction unmatched. In germline, CDR1 is LNHDA, CDR2 SQIVND (reference sequence).

The chain is built from TRBV7-9 and TRBJ1-2; 8 bases are shared with TRBD1. The CDR3 has 15 amino acids. Trimming removed 5 bases from V and 3 bases from J; junction bases left unmatched: 8. Per the germline V gene, CDR1 is SEHNR and CDR2 is FQNEAQ (reference sequence). The CDR3 is CASSKGQAAYYGYTF. In DNA form, the CDR3 reads TGTGCCAGCAGCAAGGGACAGGCGGCCTACTATGGCTACACCTTC. The entire variable domain, with the rest obtained from reference TRBV7-9 and TRBJ1-2, is as follows: DTGVSQNPRHKITKRGQNVTFRCDPISEHNRLYWYRQTLGQGPEFLTYFQNEAQLEKSRLLSDRFSAERPKGSFSTLEIQRTEQGDSAMYLCASSKGQAAYYGYTFGSGTRLTVV.

Concerning this clone itself: Additional DNA sequences in this sample encode the identical CDR3. The rearrangement joins TRBV20-1 to TRBJ2-1, with D hard to call. From germline, CDR1 is DFQATT and CDR2 SNEGSKA (reference sequence). Trimming left V 6 bases short and J 4 bases short, with 4 bases between. The CDR3 consists of 10 residues. The CDR3 nucleotides read TGCAGTGCCGTATACAATGAGCAGTTCTTC. Translated: CSAVYNEQFF.

This clone was counted between two and nine times. This rearrangement joins TRBV7-3 to TRBJ1-2; no definite D call. CDR1 is SGHTA, CDR2 FQGTGA, per germline. This CDR3 has 13 amino acids. Trimming shortened V by 1 base and J by 4 bases, and 7 bases separated the two germline ends. CDR3: CASSLNGGYGYTF. CDR3 DNA: TGTGCCAGCAGCTTAAACGGCGGCTATGGCTACACCTTC.